This T cell receptor beta chain was identified during a study of T cells in localized non-small cell lung cancer. General study points: With higher T cell density in blood came longer overall survival.

Profiled with immunoSEQ multiplex PCR; TCRdb holds only in-frame clones, not every one. The sample has tens of thousands of clones, approximately 80% seen once. This clone has only one observation. Its specificity is not known. In germline, CDR1 is SNHLY, CDR2 FYNNEI. The V gene lost 0 bases and the J gene lost 6 bases, with 14 bases spanning the gap. The CDR3 runs to 15 residues. Here the sequenced sample was peripheral blood, taken before any cancer treatment. This receptor was obtained from a female donor at least 60 years old with stage II squamous cell lung carcinoma. The V gene is TRBV2, the J gene TRBJ2-5; tentatively, D is TRBD2 (5 bases). The CDR3 region has the DNA TGTGCCAGCAGTGAAGCGCGCACGGGGTGGAAGACCCAGTACTTC. Protein product: CASSEARTGWKTQYF.